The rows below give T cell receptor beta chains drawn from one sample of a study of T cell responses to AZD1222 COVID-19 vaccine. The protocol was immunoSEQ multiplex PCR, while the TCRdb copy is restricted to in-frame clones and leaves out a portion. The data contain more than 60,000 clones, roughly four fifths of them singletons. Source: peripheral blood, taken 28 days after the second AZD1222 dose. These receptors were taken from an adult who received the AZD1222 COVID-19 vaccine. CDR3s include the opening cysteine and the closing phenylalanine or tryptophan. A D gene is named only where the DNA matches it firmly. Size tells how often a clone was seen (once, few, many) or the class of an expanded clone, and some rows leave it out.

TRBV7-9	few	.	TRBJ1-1	TGTGCCAGCAGCTTAGGGAGGACCTCCCGTGAGGCTTTCTTT	CASSLGRTSREAFF
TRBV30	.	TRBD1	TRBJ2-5	TGTGCCTGGAGGAGAAAAGGACAGGAAGAGACCCAGTACTTC	CAWRRKGQEETQYF
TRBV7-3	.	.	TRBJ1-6	TGTGCCAGCAGCCAGACAGCAAATTCACCCCTCCACTTT	CASSQTANSPLHF
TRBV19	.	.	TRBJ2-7	TGTGCCAGTAATCGGGACATCTATGACTACGAGCAGTACTTC	CASNRDIYDYEQYF
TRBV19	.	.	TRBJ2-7	TGTGCCAGTAGCCGACAGATCGACTACGAGCAGTACTTC	CASSRQIDYEQYF
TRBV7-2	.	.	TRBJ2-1	TGTGCCAGCAGCTTAGCTGTGGGGGGTTCCTACAATGAGCAGTTCTTC	CASSLAVGGSYNEQFF
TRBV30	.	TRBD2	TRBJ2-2	TGTGCCTGGAAGGGACTAGCGTTCACCGGGGAGCTGTTTTTT	CAWKGLAFTGELFF
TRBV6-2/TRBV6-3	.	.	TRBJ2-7	TGTGCCAGCAGTTCAGATCCGGGACAACGCTACGAGCAGTACTTC	CASSSDPGQRYEQYF
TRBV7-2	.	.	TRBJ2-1	TGTGCCAGCAGCTTATTCCAGCGAGGGTTCGATGAGCAGTTCTTC	CASSLFQRGFDEQFF
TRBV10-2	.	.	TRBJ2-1	TGCGCCAGCATCGACCCGACCTCACGTAATGAGCAGTTCTTC	CASIDPTSRNEQFF
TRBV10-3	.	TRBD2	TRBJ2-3	TGTGCCATCACCCGACTAGCGGGAGCCCTTGATACGCAGTATTTT	CAITRLAGALDTQYF
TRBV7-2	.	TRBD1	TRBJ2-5	TGTGCCAGCACCCGTCGAGGGGGCGAGACCCAGTACTTC	CASTRRGGETQYF
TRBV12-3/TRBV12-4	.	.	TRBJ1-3	TGTGCCAGCAGTTTGGGGGGAAACACCATATATTTT	CASSLGGNTIYF
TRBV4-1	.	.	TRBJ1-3	TGCGCCAGCAGCCAATACAGGGTTGGAAACACCATATATTTT	CASSQYRVGNTIYF
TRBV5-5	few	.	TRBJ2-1	TGTGCCACCACGTCGGGGGAAAATCAGTTCTTC	CATTSGENQFF
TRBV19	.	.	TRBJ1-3	TGTGCCAGTAGTATCTCGGCTGGGGTAAACACCATATATTTT	CASSISAGVNTIYF
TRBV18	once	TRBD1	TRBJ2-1	TGTGCCAGCTCACCCCCGGGACAGGGGCTGGTCAATGAGCAGTTCTTC	CASSPPGQGLVNEQFF
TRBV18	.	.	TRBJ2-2	TGTGCCAGCTCACCATATTTTAGCGGAACCGGCACCGGGGAGCTGTTTTTT	CASSPYFSGTGTGELFF
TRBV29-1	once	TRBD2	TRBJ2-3	TGCAGCGTTGCGGAGGCTAGCGGGAGGATGGATACGCAGTATTTT	CSVAEASGRMDTQYF
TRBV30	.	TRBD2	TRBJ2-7	TGTGCCTGGGGGACTATCTACGAGCAGTACTTC	CAWGTIYEQYF
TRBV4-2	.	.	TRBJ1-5	TGTGCCAGCAGCCAAGACTGGGGTCAGCCCCAGCATTTT	CASSQDWGQPQHF
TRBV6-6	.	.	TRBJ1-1	TGTGCCAGCAGTTACGGGCAGTGGGGTCGGGACACTGAAGCTTTCTTT	CASSYGQWGRDTEAFF
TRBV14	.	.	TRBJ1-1	TGTGCCAGCAGCCAAGTGAAGAACACTGAAGCTTTCTTT	CASSQVKNTEAFF
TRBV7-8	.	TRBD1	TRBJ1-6	TGTGCCAGCAGCTCTGGACAGGTTTTTAATTCACCCCTCCACTTT	CASSSGQVFNSPLHF
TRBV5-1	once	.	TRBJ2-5	TGCGCCAGCAGCTGGGGGACACTACAAGAGACCCAGTACTTC	CASSWGTLQETQYF
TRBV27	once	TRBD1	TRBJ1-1	TGTGCCAGCAGCCGTGGACAGGGGGCGATTCTTAACACTGAAGCTTTCTTT	CASSRGQGAILNTEAFF
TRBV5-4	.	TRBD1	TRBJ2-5	TGTGCCAGCAGCTTGGAGGGACAGACCCAAGTAGGGGCCCAGTACTTC	CASSLEGQTQVGAQYF
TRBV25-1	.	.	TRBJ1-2	TGTGCCAGCAGTGACATCCCCTCCGGTGAGGGCTACACCTTC	CASSDIPSGEGYTF
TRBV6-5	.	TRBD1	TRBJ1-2	TGTGCCAGCAGCCTTGACAGGGGCTATGGCTACACCTTC	CASSLDRGYGYTF
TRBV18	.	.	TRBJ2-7	TGTGCCAGCTCACTAGAGGGCAGTAGCCACGAGCAGTACTTC	CASSLEGSSHEQYF
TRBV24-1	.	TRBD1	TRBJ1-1	TGTGCCACCAGTGATTCGGGACAGGGGGCGAGCACTGAAGCTTTCTTT	CATSDSGQGASTEAFF
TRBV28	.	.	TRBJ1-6	TGTGCCAGCACCTGGGGAGGAGGGACTTATAATTCACCCCTCCACTTT	CASTWGGGTYNSPLHF
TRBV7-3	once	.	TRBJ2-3	TGTGCCAGCAGCTTAAAGGGGCCCCTAGAGGATACGCAGTATTTT	CASSLKGPLEDTQYF
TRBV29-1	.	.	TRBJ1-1	TGCAGCGTTGAAGACAGAGAAGCTTTCTTT	CSVEDREAFF
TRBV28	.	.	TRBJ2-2	TGTGCCAGCAACTGGGCCCACTACACCGGGGAGCTGTTTTTT	CASNWAHYTGELFF
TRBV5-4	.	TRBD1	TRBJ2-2	TGTGCCAGCAGCTTGAAGGGGGCACCCGGGGAGCTGTTTTTT	CASSLKGAPGELFF
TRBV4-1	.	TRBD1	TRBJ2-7	TGCGCCAGCGGCCGGGACAGGGGACCCTACGAGCAGTACTTC	CASGRDRGPYEQYF
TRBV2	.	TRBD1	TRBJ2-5	TGTGCCAGCAGCGGAACACGGGACAGTGCGTGGGTGACCCAGTACTTC	CASSGTRDSAWVTQYF
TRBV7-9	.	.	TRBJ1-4	TGTGCCAGCGGGAAGGGGAGTAATGAAAAACTGTTTTTT	CASGKGSNEKLFF
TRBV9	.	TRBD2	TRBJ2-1	TGTGCCAGCAGCGTAGTGGCGCTAGCGGGAGTGTCCTACAATGAGCAGTTCTTC	CASSVVALAGVSYNEQFF
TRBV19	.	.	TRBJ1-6	TGTGCCAGTAGCAGGGATTGGAATAATTCACCCCTCCACTTT	CASSRDWNNSPLHF
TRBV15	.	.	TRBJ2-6	TGTGCCACCAGGTCGAAGGGGGAAGTCCCTGGGGCCAACGTCCTGACTTTC	CATRSKGEVPGANVLTF
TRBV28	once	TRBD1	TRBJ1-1	TGTGCCAGCAGCCCCTCCCAGGGGGCCCTATCGGAAGCTTTCTTT	CASSPSQGALSEAFF
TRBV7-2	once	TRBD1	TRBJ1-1	TGTGCCAGCAGCTTAGGCACAGGGGTCGGCGAAGCTTTCTTT	CASSLGTGVGEAFF
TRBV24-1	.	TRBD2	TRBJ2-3	TGTGCCACCAGTAAGACTAGCAGAAGCACAGATACGCAGTATTTT	CATSKTSRSTDTQYF
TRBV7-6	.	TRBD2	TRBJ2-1	TGTGCCAGCAGCCGGGGCTCTAGCGGGAGTTTTTATGAGCAGTTCTTC	CASSRGSSGSFYEQFF
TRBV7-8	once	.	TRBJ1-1	TGTGCCAGCAGCCCTGACCTCTGGAACACTGAAGCTTTCTTT	CASSPDLWNTEAFF
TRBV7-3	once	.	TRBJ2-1	TGTGCCAGCAGCTTAACTAGCGTCAATGAGCAGTTCTTC	CASSLTSVNEQFF
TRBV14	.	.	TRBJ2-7	TGTGCCAGCAGCCAAGATCTTCGAGGCGAGCAGTACTTC	CASSQDLRGEQYF
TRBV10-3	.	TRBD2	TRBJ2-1	TGTGCCATCAGCGGGACTAGCGGGAGAGTGTTTGGCAATGAGCAGTTCTTC	CAISGTSGRVFGNEQFF
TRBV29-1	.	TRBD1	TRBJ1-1	TGCAGCGTTGAGGGACAGGGGAACACTGAAGCTTTCTTT	CSVEGQGNTEAFF
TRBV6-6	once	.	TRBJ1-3	TGTGCCAGCACCGTGACAGTTCATTCTGGAAACACCATATATTTT	CASTVTVHSGNTIYF
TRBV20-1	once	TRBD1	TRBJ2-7	TGCAGTCATAGGACAGGGGGCAAGCAGTACTTC	CSHRTGGKQYF
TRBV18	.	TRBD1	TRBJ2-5	TGTGCCAGCTCACCCGGACAGGGGGTAGCAGAGACCCAGTACTTC	CASSPGQGVAETQYF
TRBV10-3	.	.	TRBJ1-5	TGTGCCATCAGTGAGAGCAATCAGCCCCAGCATTTT	CAISESNQPQHF